The 27 T cell receptor beta chains in this list originate from one sample, sequenced in a study of a mutant IDH1 vaccine in newly diagnosed glioma. Time point here: week 11, during vaccination. Vaccination comprised doses that each held 300 ug of mutant IDH1 20-mer peptide, plus topical imiquimod. No antigen is known for these receptors. Produced via immunoSEQ multiplex PCR; TCRdb's table is partial and in-frame only. The sample records tens of thousands of clones, over 65% being singletons. The source was PBMCs, collected from a glioma patient whose treatment included an IDH1 peptide vaccine. These receptors originate from a woman aged 18-29 years with glioma.

A few counts support this clone. This chain joins TRBV6-5 and TRBJ1-4; D call uncertain. The CDR3 totals 14 residues. Trimming left V 6 bases short and J 0 bases short, with 8 bases between. In germline, CDR1 is MNHEY, CDR2 SVGAGI. This chain's CDR3 is CASRTIATNEKLFF. CDR3 nucleotides: TGTGCCAGCAGGACGATTGCAACTAATGAAAAACTGTTTTTT.

This chain uses TRBV19 with TRBJ2-1; no definite D call. The germline V and J ends were trimmed by 10 bases and 4 bases, with 23 bases remaining between them. Germline-derived CDR1 and CDR2 are LNHDA and SQIVND (reference sequence). The CDR3 spans 16 residues. The CDR3 spells CATRKRINVGYNEQFF. The CDR3 nucleotides read TGTGCCACCAGGAAGAGGATTAACGTAGGGTACAATGAGCAGTTCTTC. Combining the CDR3 with reference TRBV19 and TRBJ2-1 gives the whole variable domain DGGITQSPKYLFRKEGQNVTLSCEQNLNHDAMYWYRQDPGQGLRLIYYSQIVNDFQKGDIAEGYSVSREKKESFPLTVTSAQKNPTAFYLCATRKRINVGYNEQFFGPGTRLTVL.

The chain links TRBV7-9 to TRBJ1-1; D not resolved. Germline V CDR1 and CDR2: SEHNR, FQNEAQ (reference sequence). This CDR3 comprises 13 residues. The V end was cut by 2 bases, the J end by 2 bases, with 6 bases between. Here the CDR3 DNA reads TGTGCCAGCAGCTTAATACAAAACACTGAAGCTTTCTTT. Translating it yields CASSLIQNTEAFF. Full variable domain (outside the CDR3, taken from reference TRBV7-9 and TRBJ1-1): DTGVSQNPRHKITKRGQNVTFRCDPISEHNRLYWYRQTLGQGPEFLTYFQNEAQLEKSRLLSDRFSAERPKGSFSTLEIQRTEQGDSAMYLCASSLIQNTEAFFGQGTRLTVV.

This chain connects TRBV6-4 to TRBJ1-5, with no clear D. V shed 7 bases and J shed 8 bases, with 6 bases lying between them. This CDR3 has 10 amino acids. The V gene's germline CDR1 is MRHNA and CDR2 SNTAGT. CDR3 region: CASIREPQHF. The CDR3, as DNA: TGTGCCAGCATCCGGGAGCCCCAGCATTTT.

The table lists this clone with a few counts. CDR3 in amino acids: CSVVPRETQYF. The CDR3 DNA reads TGCAGCGTTGTACCCCGGGAGACCCAGTACTTC. The rearrangement uses TRBV29-1 and TRBJ2-5; D is unclear. The CDR3 spans 11 residues. CDR1 and CDR2 (germline): SQVTM, ANQGSEA. The V and J ends lost 4 bases and 5 bases respectively, with 8 bases between them.

The rearrangement links TRBV9 to TRBJ1-3; no clear D gene. V gave up 2 bases and J gave up 1 base, with 16 bases separating them. Germline V gene lookup returns CDR1 SGDLS and CDR2 YYNGEE. This CDR3 has 17 residues. The chain's CDR3 is CASSVNERARSGNTIYF. The CDR3, as DNA: TGTGCCAGCAGCGTTAATGAGAGGGCGAGGTCTGGAAACACCATATATTTT.

The CDR3 protein is CASSQVYGGGTDTQYF. In DNA form, the CDR3 reads TGTGCCAGCAGCCAAGTTTATGGGGGTGGCACAGATACGCAGTATTTT. The V gene is TRBV14, the J gene TRBJ2-3; D may match TRBD1 or TRBD2 (5 bases each). Trimming stripped 1 base from V and 1 base from J, with 12 bases between. The CDR3 has 16 amino acids. CDR1 SGHDN and CDR2 FVKESK come from the germline V gene.

This chain uses TRBV9 with TRBJ2-1; 11 bases align to TRBD2. Germline trimming cut 1 base from V and 8 bases from J; bases unmatched to any gene: 5. CDR3 length: 15 residues. Germline assignment: CDR1 SGDLS and CDR2 YYNGEE. Written as DNA, the CDR3 is TGTGCCAGCAGCGTAACTAGCGGGAGCTTCGATGAGCAGTTCTTC. It encodes CASSVTSGSFDEQFF.

V and J are TRBV6-5 and TRBJ2-7; 7 bases are shared with TRBD1. Looked up from germline, CDR1 is MNHEY and CDR2 is SVGAGI. Trimming took 2 bases from V and 3 from J; bases not matched to a gene: 4. The CDR3 spans 14 residues. CDR3 sequence (DNA): TGTGCCAGCAGTTACGGGCAGGGGGACTACGAGCAGTACTTC. It yields the protein CASSYGQGDYEQYF.

This clone was found a few times. This chain uses TRBV19 with TRBJ1-5; D ambiguous. Germline CDR1 reads LNHDA; CDR2 reads SQIVND (reference sequence). Between the trimmed V and J ends, which lost 2 bases and 7 bases, there was a span of 15 bases. There are 15 residues in the CDR3. CDR3 sequence reads: CASSISYGRGQPQHF. DNA of the CDR3: TGTGCCAGTAGTATATCCTATGGGCGCGGACAGCCCCAGCATTTT.

V gene TRBV9 combines with J gene TRBJ1-2; D is uncertain. With 2 bases removed from V and 5 bases from J, the gap between germline ends came to 10 bases. The length of the CDR3 is 13 residues. Per germline, CDR1 SGDLS and CDR2 YYNGEE. CDR3 sequence: CASSVERGYGYTF. The CDR3 region has the DNA TGTGCCAGCAGCGTTGAACGGGGTTATGGCTACACCTTC. Together with reference TRBV9 and TRBJ1-2, the CDR3 gives the full variable domain: DSGVTQTPKHLITATGQRVTLRCSPRSGDLSVYWYQQSLDQGLQFLIQYYNGEERAKGNILERFSAQQFPDLHSELNLSSLELGDSALYFCASSVERGYGYTFGSGTRLTVV.

This rearrangement joins TRBV27 to TRBJ1-2, with 8 bases matching TRBD1. The CDR3 loop spans 14 amino acids. Germline CDR1 MNHEY, CDR2 SMNVEV (reference sequence). After removal of 6 bases from V and 5 bases from J, the junction contained 8 bases not matched to a gene. The CDR3 coding sequence is TGTGCCAGCAGCTCCGGGACAGGAAGATATGGCTACACCTTC. Its translation is CASSSGTGRYGYTF.

This chain uses TRBV6-5 with TRBJ2-1; 10 bases are a match to TRBD2. The trim removed 6 bases at V and 8 bases at J, leaving 10 bases unmatched. The germline V gene has CDR1 MNHEY and CDR2 SVGAGI. The CDR3 spans 15 residues. The CDR3 is CASRQDEGLADEQFF. CDR3 DNA: TGTGCCAGCAGACAAGACGAAGGACTAGCGGATGAGCAGTTCTTC.

V gene TRBV10-3 combines with J gene TRBJ2-4, with unresolved D. Trimming removed 2 bases from V and 0 bases from J, with 8 bases in between. This CDR3 comprises 15 residues. Germline loops: CDR1 ENHRY, CDR2 SYGVKD. This CDR3 reads CAISEGSTAKNIQYF. The CDR3 DNA reads as TGTGCCATCAGTGAGGGGTCCACAGCCAAAAACATTCAGTACTTC.

This chain connects TRBV27 to TRBJ1-5; D is perhaps TRBD1 (5 bases). The V gene lost 6 bases and the J gene lost 5 bases, with 23 bases spanning the gap. Germline V lookup: CDR1 MNHEY, CDR2 SMNVEV (reference sequence). CDR3 size: 17 residues. CDR3: CASSHRLGQRRDQPQHF. The CDR3 nucleotides are TGTGCCAGCAGCCACCGGTTAGGGCAGCGCAGGGATCAGCCCCAGCATTTT.

The J gene is TRBJ1-2, the V gene TRBV5-6; 8 bases fit TRBD1. In germline, CDR1 is SGHDT, CDR2 YYEEEE. There are 15 residues in the CDR3. The trim removed 4 bases at V and 4 bases at J, leaving 9 bases unmatched. CDR3 sequence reads: CASSPPTGTGYGYTF. In DNA form, the CDR3 reads TGTGCCAGCAGCCCCCCCACCGGGACAGGCTATGGCTACACCTTC.

This clone was recorded a few times. This chain connects TRBV28 to TRBJ1-2; no firm D call. Germline CDR1 is MDHEN and CDR2 is SYDVKM. V lost 7 bases to trimming and J lost 4 bases, with 10 bases between them. This CDR3 spans 12 amino acids. CDR3 amino acids: CASTAVGYGYTF. Written as DNA, the CDR3 is TGTGCCAGCACCGCGGTAGGCTATGGCTACACCTTC.

This clone was observed a handful of times. The V and J genes are TRBV11-2 and TRBJ2-1; D is unclear. CDR1 and CDR2 (germline): SGHAT, FQNNGV. The CDR3 is 13 residues long. V dropped 0 bases and J dropped 10 bases, with 10 bases sitting between them. The CDR3 here is CASSLDPAAEQFF. CDR3 DNA: TGTGCCAGCAGCTTAGATCCGGCGGCGGAGCAGTTCTTC.

V gene TRBV19 combines with J gene TRBJ1-2, with D hard to call. The CDR3 loop spans 14 amino acids. Between the trimmed V and J ends, which lost 3 bases and 5 bases, there was a span of 13 bases. Germline V gives CDR1 LNHDA, CDR2 SQIVND (reference sequence). The CDR3: CASSIASGVYGYTF. The CDR3 coding sequence is TGTGCCAGTAGTATTGCGTCGGGTGTATATGGCTACACCTTC.

V gene TRBV2 combines with J gene TRBJ1-1; D is uncertain. Between the trimmed V and J ends, which lost 3 bases and 0 bases, there was a span of 11 bases. The CDR3 is 15 residues long. CDR1 and CDR2 from the germline V gene are SNHLY and FYNNEI. CDR3 region: CASSDEAFMNTEAFF. The DNA for the CDR3 is TGTGCCAGCAGTGACGAGGCATTCATGAACACTGAAGCTTTCTTT.

V and J are TRBV19 and TRBJ2-7, with 8 bases aligning to TRBD2. After removal of 9 bases from V and 3 bases from J, the junction contained 7 bases not matched to a gene. CDR3 size: 13 residues. Germline CDR1 reads LNHDA; CDR2 reads SQIVND (reference sequence). Written as DNA, the CDR3 is TGTGCCAGCGCCGGGACTAGTAACTACGAGCAGTACTTC. Translating gives CASAGTSNYEQYF.

V is TRBV5-4 and J is TRBJ1-4, with TRBD1 matching 7 bases. The V gene end was trimmed by 4 bases and the J gene end by 3 bases; junction bases not matched to a gene: 6. The CDR3 covers 15 residues. The germline V gene has CDR1 SGHNT and CDR2 YYREEE (reference sequence). CDR3 bases: TGTGCCAGCAGCACCCGGGACAGTCCTAATGAAAAACTGTTTTTT. Translated, it gives CASSTRDSPNEKLFF.

V is TRBV2 and J is TRBJ2-7; perhaps D is TRBD1 or TRBD2 (5 bases each). Per the germline V gene, CDR1 is SNHLY and CDR2 is FYNNEI. Trimming left V 0 bases short and J 5 bases short, with 14 bases between. This CDR3 is 15 amino acids long. The CDR3 DNA is TGTGCCAGCAGTGAAGCGGGGGTTGGTCTCCACGAGCAGTACTTC. Its protein is CASSEAGVGLHEQYF. The full variable domain, with the rest looked up from reference TRBV2 and TRBJ2-7, is EPEVTQTPSHQVTQMGQEVILRCVPISNHLYFYWYRQILGQKVEFLVSFYNNEISEKSEIFDDQFSVERPDGSNFTLKIRSTKLEDSAMYFCASSEAGVGLHEQYFGPGTRLTVT.

The table lists this clone with a count of one. The chain has TRBV18 and TRBJ1-4; 7 nucleotides align to TRBD1. Per germline, CDR1 KGHSH and CDR2 LQKENI. This CDR3 is 16 amino acids long. V shed 5 bases, J shed 7 bases, and the junction held 13 bases outside the gene matches. The DNA for the CDR3 is TGTGCCAGCTCAGCCAGGGGGACCTTCGAGGGTGAAAAACTGTTTTTT. Amino acids: CASSARGTFEGEKLFF.

The chain uses TRBV7-2 and TRBJ2-3; a weak D match, TRBD1 (5 bases). V dropped 2 bases and J dropped 3 bases, with 15 bases sitting between them. Germline loops: CDR1 SGHTA, CDR2 FQGNSA. This CDR3 is 16 amino acids long. The CDR3 reads CASSLKGAGRTDTQYF. For the CDR3, the DNA is TGTGCCAGCAGCTTAAAAGGGGCAGGGCGGACAGATACGCAGTATTTT.

This clone showed up just once. CDR3 amino acids: CASGSGTSNNEQFF. CDR3 coding DNA: TGTGCTAGTGGTTCCGGGACTAGTAACAATGAGCAGTTCTTC. The chain has TRBV12-5 and TRBJ2-1; 8 bases are a match to TRBD2. V trimming: 4 bases; J trimming: 5 bases; junction bases outside the gene matches: 4. Germline V CDR1 and CDR2: LGHNT, FRNRAP. CDR3 length equals 14 residues.

V is TRBV4-3 and J is TRBJ2-1; 8 positions match TRBD1. Unmatched junction bases numbered 5, after V lost 2 bases and J lost 8 bases. This CDR3 is built from 14 residues. Germline V gene lookup returns CDR1 LGHNA and CDR2 YSLEER. The CDR3, as DNA: TGCGCCAGCAGCCAAACGACAGGGGTAGATGAGCAGTTCTTC. Amino acids: CASSQTTGVDEQFF.